This T cell receptor (beta chain) was identified during a study of tumor and adjacent non-tumor tissue in lung cancer. Whole-study context: Samples averaged roughly 4.4 million productive TCRbeta reads each.

Germline-derived CDR1 and CDR2 are MNHEY and SVGAGI. The germline V and J ends were trimmed by 5 bases and 10 bases, with 18 bases remaining between them. This CDR3 contains 14 residues. No cell sorting was done before RNA was extracted from the tissue. Whole-study findings and limits: Normal lung showed higher cumulative top 100 clone frequency than tumor. Tumor tissue had significantly higher TCR diversity than normal lung.

The library came from three nested PCR rounds adapted from ARM-PCR protocols. From the multiplex PCR reads, TCRdb called clonotypes with MiXCR, one entry per CDR3 protein. The data contain fewer than 120,000 distinct CDR3 sequences, over 75% of them singletons. With regard to this clonotype: Its specificity is unknown.

This receptor was obtained from a man in his 70s with non-small cell lung cancer. Input material: lung tumor tissue. The genes are TRBV6-5 and TRBJ2-1; D may match TRBD1 or TRBD2 (5 bases each). The CDR3 coding sequence is TGTGCCAGCAGTGGGGGAATAGCAGGCGGCGAGCAGTTCTTC. Translating it yields CASSGGIAGGEQFF.